This T cell receptor (beta chain) stems from a study of early T cells in non-severe SARS-CoV-2 infection. This clonotype is termed medium-sized. The protocol attached unique molecular identifiers to individual cDNA molecules. TCRdb reprocessed the 5' RACE reads with MiXCR, giving one entry per CDR3 protein. The table records roughly 28,000 distinct CDR3 sequences, roughly 4.3% of them present only once. The CDR3 is made up of 17 amino acids. The germline gives CDR1 LGHNA, CDR2 YSLEER. J lost 5 bases, V lost 1 base, and 6 bases had no gene match. The rearrangement joins TRBV4-3 to TRBJ2-3, with 13 nucleotides matching TRBD2. The TCR sequence derives from an adult who was a healthcare worker with PCR-confirmed SARS-CoV-2 infection or an uninfected control (not recorded which). Sequenced material: whole blood. CDR3 protein: CASSQGGTSGRGDTQYF. CDR3 sequence (DNA): TGCGCCAGCAGCCAAGGGGGTACTAGCGGGAGGGGAGATACGCAGTATTTT.